This T cell receptor beta chain was observed in a study of T cells in Graves' hyperthyroidism and ophthalmopathy. Study results and caveats: Prediction of ophthalmopathy progression came a median approximately 6.6 months pre-onset.

In the case of this clonotype: Antigen unknown.

A patient was excluded if there was uncontrolled infection, other autoimmune disease, pregnancy or lactation. 9.5 to 10 ml fresh peripheral blood yielded the PBMCs. TCR beta CDR3 sequences were amplified from RNA transcripts. During a first-round RT-PCR of the TCR CDR3, the HTBI primer set was used. One entry per CDR3 protein results from TCRdb running MiXCR on the multiplex PCR reads. The sample shows some 600,000 distinct CDR3 sequences, approximately 15% of them seen only once. Germline CDR1 is MDHEN and CDR2 is SYDVKM. V gave up 7 bases and J gave up 4 bases, with 16 bases separating them. The CDR3 contains 14 residues.

This TCR was recovered from a woman aged 25 to 45 with Graves' hyperthyroidism that later progressed to Graves' ophthalmopathy. V and J are TRBV28 and TRBJ1-1; D might be TRBD1 (6 bases). Input material: blood. CDR3 amino acids: CASITGHGPTEAFF. The CDR3 bases are TGTGCCAGCATTACGGGACACGGCCCCACTGAAGCTTTCTTT.